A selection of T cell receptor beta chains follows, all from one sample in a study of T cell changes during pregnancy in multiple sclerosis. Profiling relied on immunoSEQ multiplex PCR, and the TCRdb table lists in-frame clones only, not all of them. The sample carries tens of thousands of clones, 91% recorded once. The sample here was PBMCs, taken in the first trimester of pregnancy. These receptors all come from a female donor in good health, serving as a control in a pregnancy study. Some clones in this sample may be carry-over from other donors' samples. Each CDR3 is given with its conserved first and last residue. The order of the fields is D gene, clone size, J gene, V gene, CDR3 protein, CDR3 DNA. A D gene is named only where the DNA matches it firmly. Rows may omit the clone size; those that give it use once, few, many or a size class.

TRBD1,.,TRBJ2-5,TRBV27,CASSSLGQVQETQYF,TGTGCCAGCAGTTCCCTGGGACAGGTCCAAGAGACCCAGTACTTC
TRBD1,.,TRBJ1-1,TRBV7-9,CASRPRGRREAFF,TGTGCCAGCAGACCCAGGGGGCGACGGGAAGCTTTCTTT
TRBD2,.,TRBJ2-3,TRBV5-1,CASSLGTSGGTDTQYF,TGCGCCAGCAGCTTGGGGACTAGCGGGGGCACAGATACGCAGTATTTT
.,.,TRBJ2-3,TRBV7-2,CASSLVVGVSTDTQYF,TGTGCCAGCAGCTTAGTTGTGGGAGTTAGCACAGATACGCAGTATTTT
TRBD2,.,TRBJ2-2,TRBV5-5,CASSLLAGLNTGELFF,TGTGCCAGCAGCTTACTAGCGGGGTTGAACACCGGGGAGCTGTTTTTT
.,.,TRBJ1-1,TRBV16,CASSHLDREAFF,TGTGCCAGCAGCCATCTCGACAGGGAAGCTTTCTTT
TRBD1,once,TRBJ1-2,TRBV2,CASRADRDPTNYGYTF,TGTGCCAGCAGAGCGGACAGGGACCCAACCAACTATGGCTACACCTTC
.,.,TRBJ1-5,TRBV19,CASNLQGRNQPQHF,TGTGCCAGTAATCTACAGGGACGCAATCAGCCCCAGCATTTT
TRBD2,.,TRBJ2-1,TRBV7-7,CASSLRPGGNEQFF,TGTGCTAGCAGCTTGAGGCCGGGGGGCAATGAGCAGTTCTTC
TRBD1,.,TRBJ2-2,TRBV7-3,CASSPGQGAGELFF,TGTGCCAGCAGCCCAGGACAGGGCGCAGGGGAGCTGTTTTTT
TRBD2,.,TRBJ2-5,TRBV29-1,CSVESSGRGKETQYF,TGCAGCGTTGAAAGTAGCGGGAGGGGAAAAGAGACCCAGTACTTC
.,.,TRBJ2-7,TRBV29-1,CSADAGPGVYEQYF,TGCAGCGCTGATGCGGGACCGGGGGTCTACGAGCAGTACTTC
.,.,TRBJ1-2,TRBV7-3,CASSSDSYGYTF,TGTGCCAGCAGCTCAGACAGTTATGGCTACACCTTC
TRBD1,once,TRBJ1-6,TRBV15,CATSRDLNRGDSPLHF,TGTGCCACCAGCAGAGATCTCAACAGGGGTGATTCACCCCTCCACTTT
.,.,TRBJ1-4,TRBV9,CASSSFNEKLFF,TGTGCCAGCAGCTCATTTAATGAAAAACTGTTTTTT
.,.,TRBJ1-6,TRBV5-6,CASSLLSGHYNSPLHF,TGTGCCAGCAGCTTGCTTTCCGGACACTATAATTCACCCCTCCACTTT
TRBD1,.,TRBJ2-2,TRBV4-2,CASKGQGVVGELFF,TGTGCCAGCAAAGGACAGGGGGTAGTCGGGGAGCTGTTTTTT
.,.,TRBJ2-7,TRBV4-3,CASSQDATYEQYF,TGCGCCAGCAGCCAAGATGCGACCTACGAGCAGTACTTC
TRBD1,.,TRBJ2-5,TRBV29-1,CSVKRGTGVETQYF,TGCAGCGTCAAAAGGGGGACAGGCGTAGAGACCCAGTACTTC
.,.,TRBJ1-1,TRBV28,CASSATGLNTEAFF,TGTGCCAGCAGTGCCACAGGGTTGAACACTGAAGCTTTCTTT
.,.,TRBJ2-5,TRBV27,CASSLVAGLRTQYF,TGTGCCAGCAGTTTAGTGGCAGGGCTCCGGACCCAGTACTTC
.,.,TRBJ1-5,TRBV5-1,CASSFPGPANQPQHF,TGCGCCAGCAGCTTTCCAGGGCCGGCCAATCAGCCCCAGCATTTT
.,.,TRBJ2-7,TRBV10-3,CAISVPQSYEQYF,TGTGCCATCAGTGTTCCCCAGTCCTACGAGCAGTACTTC
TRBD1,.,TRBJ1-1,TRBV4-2,CASSPWAGTGGYTEAFF,TGTGCCAGCAGCCCTTGGGCCGGGACAGGGGGCTACACTGAAGCTTTCTTT
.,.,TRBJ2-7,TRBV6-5,CASRATSGLSEQYF,TGTGCCAGCAGAGCGACTAGTGGACTTTCCGAGCAGTACTTC
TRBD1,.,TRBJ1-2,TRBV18,CASSRPGDRAGHGYTF,TGTGCCAGCTCAAGGCCGGGCGACAGGGCCGGGCATGGCTACACCTTC
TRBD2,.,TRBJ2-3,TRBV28,CASSPLGLAGTTNTDTQYF,TGTGCCAGCAGCCCCTTAGGACTAGCGGGGACTACCAACACAGATACGCAGTATTTT
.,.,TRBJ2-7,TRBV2,CASTAGTPEQYF,TGTGCCAGCACGGCGGGGACTCCCGAGCAGTACTTC
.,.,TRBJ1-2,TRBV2,CASSEAGGYTF,TGTGCCAGCAGTGAGGCGGGCGGCTACACCTTC
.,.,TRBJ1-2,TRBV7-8,CASSLTDAPYGYTF,TGTGCCAGCAGCTTGACAGACGCACCCTATGGCTACACCTTC
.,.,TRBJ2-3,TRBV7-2,CASSYWSADTQYF,TGTGCCAGCAGCTACTGGAGCGCAGATACGCAGTATTTT
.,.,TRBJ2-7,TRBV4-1,CASSEGLHPSYEQYF,TGCGCCAGCAGCGAAGGACTCCATCCTTCCTACGAGCAGTACTTC
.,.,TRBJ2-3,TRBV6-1,CASRWDFFITDTQYF,TGTGCCAGCAGATGGGACTTTTTTATCACAGATACGCAGTATTTT
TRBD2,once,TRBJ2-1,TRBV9,CASSVGWTSGSVGRSDEQFF,TGTGCCAGCAGCGTAGGATGGACTAGCGGGAGTGTCGGTCGCTCGGATGAGCAGTTCTTC
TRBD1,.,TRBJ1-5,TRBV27,CASSDRVYQPQHF,TGTGCCAGCAGTGACAGGGTGTATCAGCCCCAGCATTTT
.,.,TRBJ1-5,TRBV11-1,CASSSGLTNQPQHF,TGTGCCAGCAGCTCGGGACTGACCAATCAGCCCCAGCATTTT
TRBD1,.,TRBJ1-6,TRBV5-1,CASSPGQASSPLHF,TGCGCCAGCAGCCCCGGACAGGCGAGTTCACCCCTCCACTTT
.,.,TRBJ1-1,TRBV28,CASSATSEAFF,TGTGCCAGCAGTGCCACAAGTGAAGCTTTCTTT
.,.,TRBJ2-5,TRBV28,CASRPTGQETQYF,TGTGCCAGCAGACCTACAGGGCAAGAGACCCAGTACTTC
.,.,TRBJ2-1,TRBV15,CATKGGNEQFF,TGTGCCACGAAGGGGGGGAATGAGCAGTTCTTC
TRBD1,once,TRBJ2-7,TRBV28,CASSYRDRDYEQYF,TGTGCCAGCAGTTACCGTGACAGGGACTACGAGCAGTACTTC
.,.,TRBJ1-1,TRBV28,CAIHGARVGTEAFF,TGTGCCATCCATGGGGCCAGGGTAGGAACTGAAGCTTTCTTT
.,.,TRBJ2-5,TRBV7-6,CASSTPGGPPGAQYF,TGTGCCAGCAGCACACCCGGGGGGCCCCCGGGGGCCCAGTACTTC
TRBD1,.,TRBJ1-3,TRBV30,CAWSLQGAGNTIYF,TGTGCCTGGTCGCTACAGGGGGCGGGAAACACCATATATTTT
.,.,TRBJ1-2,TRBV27,CASSFPPGYSYGYTF,TGTGCCAGCAGTTTCCCCCCAGGCTACTCCTATGGCTACACCTTC
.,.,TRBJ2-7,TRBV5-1,CASSLEVRGRGSYEQYF,TGCGCCAGCAGCTTGGAGGTCAGGGGAAGGGGGTCCTACGAGCAGTACTTC
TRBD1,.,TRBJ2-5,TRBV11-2,CASSFGTGGQETQYF,TGTGCCAGCAGCTTCGGGACAGGGGGCCAAGAGACCCAGTACTTC
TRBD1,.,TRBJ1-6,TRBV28,CASSAPYRGGSPLHF,TGTGCCAGCAGTGCCCCCTACAGGGGTGGCTCACCCCTCCACTTT
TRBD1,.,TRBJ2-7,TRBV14,CASSQGQGSYEQYF,TGTGCCAGCAGCCAAGGACAGGGCTCCTACGAGCAGTACTTC
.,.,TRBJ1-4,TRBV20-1,CSALHEGKLFF,TGCAGTGCCCTACATGAGGGAAAACTGTTTTTT
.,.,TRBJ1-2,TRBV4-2,CASSQDLSKLLNYGYTF,TGTGCCAGCAGCCAAGATCTGTCAAAACTTCTAAACTATGGCTACACCTTC
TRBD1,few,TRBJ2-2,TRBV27,CASNRGRNTGELFF,TGTGCCAGTAACAGGGGGCGGAACACCGGGGAGCTGTTTTTT
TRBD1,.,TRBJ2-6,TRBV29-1,CSVGTGSSGANVLTF,TGCAGCGTTGGGACAGGAAGCTCTGGGGCCAACGTCCTGACTTTC
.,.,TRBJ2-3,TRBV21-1,CASRELAGSTDTQYF,TGTGCCAGCAGAGAATTAGCGGGTTCCACAGATACGCAGTATTTT